A single sample gave rise to the 11 T cell receptor beta chains below, sequenced in a study of tumor-infiltrating lymphocytes in localized non-small cell lung cancer. The protocol was immunoSEQ multiplex PCR, while the TCRdb copy is restricted to in-frame clones and leaves out a portion. In the table there are about 9,500 clones, 72% of which are singletons. Sequenced input: lung tumor tissue. The origin of the receptors is a human donor with non-small cell lung cancer.

V is TRBV6-1 and J is TRBJ1-5, with 9 bases matching TRBD1. The junction had 2 bases not matched to a gene; V was cut back by 4 bases and J by 1 base. This CDR3 spans 15 amino acids. Germline V gives CDR1 MNHNS, CDR2 SASEGT. CDR3 bases: TGTGCCAGCAGTGGGGACAGGGTGAGCAATCAGCCCCAGCATTTT. It yields the protein CASSGDRVSNQPQHF.

V gene TRBV7-9 combines with J gene TRBJ1-1, with TRBD1 matching 8 bases. After removal of 5 bases from V and 4 bases from J, the junction contained 3 bases not matched to a gene. Germline V lookup: CDR1 SEHNR, CDR2 FQNEAQ (reference sequence). The CDR3 has 13 residues. CDR3 amino acids: CASSVTGVTEAFF. CDR3 nucleotides: TGTGCCAGCAGCGTGACAGGGGTCACTGAAGCTTTCTTT.

This clone has more than one count but fewer than ten. The chain recombines TRBV19 with TRBJ2-4; D remains unclear. The ends were cut back, 4 bases at V and 2 bases at J, with 9 bases in the middle. The CDR3 is made up of 14 amino acids. Per the germline V gene, CDR1 is LNHDA and CDR2 is SQIVND (reference sequence). This chain's CDR3 is CASSTMGTKNIQYF. DNA of the CDR3: TGTGCCAGTAGTACGATGGGGACCAAAAACATTCAGTACTTC.

This chain connects TRBV30 to TRBJ2-3; TRBD2 agrees at 10 bases. CDR1 and CDR2 from the germline V gene are GTSNPN and SVGIG (reference sequence). There are 13 residues in the CDR3. V shed 4 bases, J shed 5 bases, and the junction held 3 bases outside the gene matches. The CDR3 bases are TGTGCCTGGACTAGCGGGAGTCTAGATACGCAGTATTTT. Its translation is CAWTSGSLDTQYF. Combining the CDR3 with reference TRBV30 and TRBJ2-3 gives the whole variable domain SQTIHQWPATLVQPVGSPLSLECTVEGTSNPNLYWYRQAAGRGLQLLFYSVGIGQISSEVPQNLSASRPQDRQFILSSKKLLLSDSGFYLCAWTSGSLDTQYFGPGTRLTVL.

The chain uses TRBV18 and TRBJ2-2, with D uncertain. There are 16 residues in the CDR3. V was trimmed by 0 bases and J by 4 bases, leaving 12 bases between them. Per the germline V gene, CDR1 is KGHSH and CDR2 is LQKENI. The CDR3 bases are TGTGCCAGCTCACCACCGAACTCTGGGGTCACCGGGGAGCTGTTTTTT. Amino acid sequence: CASSPPNSGVTGELFF. Supplemented by reference TRBV18 and TRBJ2-2, the full variable domain reads NAGVMQNPRHLVRRRGQEARLRCSPMKGHSHVYWYRQLPEEGLKFMVYLQKENIIDESGMPKERFSAEFPKEGPSILRIQQVVRGDSAAYFCASSPPNSGVTGELFFGEGSRLTVL.

This clone was picked up a small number of times. The CDR3 is CASSGGSGANVLTF. CDR3 sequence (DNA): TGTGCCAGCAGTGGGGGATCTGGGGCCAACGTCCTGACTTTC. The chain recombines TRBV6-1 with TRBJ2-6; unclear D gene. V lost 4 bases and J 1 base, leaving 5 bases between the germline ends. The CDR3 extends over 14 amino acids. Germline V CDR1 and CDR2: MNHNS, SASEGT.

The chain links TRBV6-5 to TRBJ2-7; 8 nucleotides line up with TRBD2. With V trimmed by 0 bases and J by 3 bases, 4 bases remained unmatched. CDR3 length: 15 residues. CDR1 and CDR2 (germline): MNHEY, SVGAGI. The CDR3 bases are TGTGCCAGCAGTTACTCGCCCGGGGGGGGCTACGAGCAGTACTTC. This translates into CASSYSPGGGYEQYF.

V gene TRBV6-6 combines with J gene TRBJ1-4; D is unclear. V lost 5 bases, J lost 7 bases, and 8 bases lay in between. This CDR3 contains 12 residues. CDR1 and CDR2 (germline): MNHNY, SVGAGI (reference sequence). CDR3 in amino acids: CASSQTIEKLFF. The DNA of the CDR3 is TGTGCCAGCAGTCAAACGATTGAAAAACTGTTTTTT.

This chain uses TRBV5-1 with TRBJ2-7; TRBD1 or TRBD2 may be the D gene (5 bases each). Per germline, CDR1 SGHRS and CDR2 YFSETQ. CDR3 length: 14 residues. Trimming removed 0 bases at V and 7 bases at J, with 14 bases between. The CDR3 loop is CASSLAQAEGEQYF. The CDR3 DNA is TGCGCCAGCAGCTTGGCCCAGGCCGAGGGGGAGCAGTACTTC.

The CDR3 reads CASSPLGGQGEADTQYF. CDR3 in DNA: TGCGCCAGCAGCCCCCTTGGGGGGCAGGGGGAAGCAGATACGCAGTATTTT. This chain joins TRBV5-1 and TRBJ2-3; perhaps TRBD1 as D (7 bases). Germline-derived CDR1 and CDR2 are SGHRS and YFSETQ. Trimming shortened V by 4 bases and J by 4 bases, and 22 bases separated the two germline ends. The CDR3 contains 17 residues.

In DNA form, the CDR3 reads TGCGCCAGCAGCTTTGACAGGGGGGACTATGGCTACACCTTC. It is translated as CASSFDRGDYGYTF. The chain has TRBV5-1 and TRBJ1-2; 9 bases map to TRBD1. CDR1 is SGHRS and CDR2 is YFSETQ in the germline V gene. The CDR3 consists of 14 residues. With 2 bases clipped from V and 3 bases from J, the junction kept 2 bases outside the gene matches.